The 16 T cell receptor beta chains below were found in one sample sequenced in a study of shared clonotypes between healthy human individuals. Sequencing used immunoSEQ multiplex PCR; TCRdb keeps in-frame clones, though not all of them. The sample carries about 1 million clones, about 75% recorded once. The source material was memory CD4+ T cells sorted from blood. Subset indicated: CD45RA-negative fraction. The receptors derive from a man between 18 and 29 years old in good health.

The chain joins TRBV19 to TRBJ1-1; no definite D call. From germline, CDR1 is LNHDA and CDR2 SQIVND (reference sequence). CDR3 length: 14 amino acids. V shed 2 bases and J shed 5 bases, with 12 bases lying between them. The chain's CDR3 is CASSIQGFKTEAFF. The CDR3 nucleotides read TGTGCCAGTAGTATACAAGGGTTTAAGACTGAAGCTTTCTTT.

Details on this clone: Other nucleotide sequences in the sample specify the same CDR3. The chain carries TRBV18 and TRBJ1-5, with TRBD1 identical over 8 bases. There are 14 residues in the CDR3. J lost 6 bases, V lost 3 bases, and 4 bases had no gene match. Germline V gene lookup returns CDR1 KGHSH and CDR2 LQKENI. CDR3 protein: CASSPGQGTQPQHF. CDR3 sequence (DNA): TGTGCCAGCTCACCTGGACAGGGTACTCAGCCCCAGCATTTT.

This chain joins TRBV4-3 and TRBJ1-1, with a weak D call TRBD1 (6 bases). V shed 3 bases and J shed 4 bases, with 15 bases lying between them. This CDR3 comprises 15 residues. Germline CDR1 is LGHNA and CDR2 is YSLEER. The CDR3 sequence is CASSHRTIRGTEAFF. In DNA form, the CDR3 reads TGCGCCAGCAGCCACCGAACAATCAGGGGCACTGAAGCTTTCTTT.

With regard to this clone: The identical CDR3 is also encoded by other nucleotide sequences in the sample. This CDR3 reads CASSFGGTNEKLFF. The CDR3 nucleotides read TGTGCCAGCAGCTTTGGGGGGACTAATGAAAAACTGTTTTTT. This chain connects TRBV7-9 to TRBJ1-4; possibly TRBD1 for D (5 bases). The CDR3 length is 14 residues. Germline CDR1 SEHNR, CDR2 FQNEAQ (reference sequence). V shed 3 bases and J shed 2 bases, with 7 bases lying between them.

This clone was picked up a small number of times. The chain employs TRBV19 and TRBJ1-6, with a tentative D call TRBD1 (6 bases). The germline CDR1 and CDR2 sequences are LNHDA and SQIVND (reference sequence). The V gene lost 10 bases and the J gene lost 7 bases, with 17 bases spanning the gap. CDR3 length: 14 residues. CDR3 nucleotides: TGTGCCACCACCACATCGGACAGAAATTCACCCCTCCACTTT. Protein sequence: CATTTSDRNSPLHF.

This chain joins TRBV29-1 and TRBJ2-1; D is possibly TRBD1 or TRBD2 (5 bases each). CDR3 size: 14 residues. Per germline, CDR1 SQVTM and CDR2 ANQGSEA. The V and J ends lost 0 bases and 7 bases respectively, with 13 bases between them. CDR3 region: CSVEDPGRANEQFF. The CDR3 DNA sequence: TGCAGCGTTGAAGACCCGGGACGGGCGAATGAGCAGTTCTTC.

Concerning this clone itself: This sample includes further DNA sequences coding for the same CDR3. The gene calls are TRBV6-6 and TRBJ1-2; 7 nucleotides match TRBD1. This CDR3 spans 11 amino acids. Germline assignment: CDR1 MNHNY and CDR2 SVGAGI (reference sequence). Unmatched junction bases numbered 3, after V lost 11 bases and J lost 3 bases. CDR3 coding DNA: TGTGCCTCCGGGACAGACTATGGCTACACCTTC. It specifies CASGTDYGYTF.

The J gene is TRBJ1-1, the V gene TRBV14; 7 bases line up with TRBD1. Per germline, CDR1 SGHDN and CDR2 FVKESK. J gave up 4 bases and V 0 bases, and 17 bases lay outside the gene matches. The CDR3 runs to 19 residues. Written as DNA, the CDR3 is TGTGCCAGCAGCCAAGATTGGACAGGCCATTTTAAAGGGGCCACTGAAGCTTTCTTT. Translated: CASSQDWTGHFKGATEAFF.

CDR3 amino acids: CASSVEASGRGETQYF. The CDR3, as DNA: TGTGCCAGCAGCGTAGAGGCTAGCGGGAGGGGAGAGACCCAGTACTTC. The V gene is TRBV9, the J gene TRBJ2-5; 12 nucleotides agree with TRBD2. J lost 4 bases, V lost 0 bases, and 4 bases had no gene match. Germline assignment: CDR1 SGDLS and CDR2 YYNGEE. The CDR3 runs to 16 residues.

This clone was observed a handful of times. V gene TRBV7-8 combines with J gene TRBJ2-3; 11 bases line up with TRBD2. The CDR3 totals 16 residues. V shed 3 bases, J shed 3 bases, and the junction held 5 bases outside the gene matches. CDR1 is SGHVS, CDR2 FQNEAQ, per germline. CDR3 amino acids: CASSFLAGGRTDTQYF. The CDR3 DNA is TGTGCCAGCAGCTTCCTAGCGGGAGGACGAACAGATACGCAGTATTTT. Based on the CDR3 plus reference TRBV7-8 and TRBJ2-3, the full variable domain is GAGVSQSPRYKVAKRGQDVALRCDPISGHVSLFWYQQALGQGPEFLTYFQNEAQLDKSGLPSDRFFAERPEGSVSTLKIQRTQQEDSAVYLCASSFLAGGRTDTQYFGPGTRLTVL.

On this clone itself: Additional DNA sequences in this sample encode the identical CDR3. This chain links TRBV10-3 with TRBJ2-5; 9 nucleotides agree with TRBD2. In germline, CDR1 is ENHRY, CDR2 SYGVKD. This CDR3 contains 11 residues. Trimming cost V 9 bases and J 5 bases; bases outside gene matches: 1. The CDR3 spells CAISGGETQYF. The DNA of the CDR3 is TGTGCCATAAGCGGGGGGGAGACCCAGTACTTC.

V usage is TRBV6-6 and J usage is TRBJ2-7; D is ambiguous. Germline V CDR1 and CDR2: MNHNY, SVGAGI (reference sequence). There are 11 residues in the CDR3. V shed 6 bases and J shed 3 bases, with 6 bases lying between them. CDR3 residues: CASSTFYEQYF. The CDR3 DNA sequence: TGTGCCAGCAGCACGTTCTACGAGCAGTACTTC.

The chain carries TRBV27 and TRBJ1-4; 7 bases agree with TRBD1. The trim removed 2 bases at V and 7 bases at J, leaving 4 bases unmatched. The germline V gene encodes CDR1 MNHEY and CDR2 SMNVEV (reference sequence). The CDR3 covers 14 residues. The CDR3 DNA is TGTGCCAGCAGTTTAACGCAGGGGGGTGAAAAACTGTTTTTT. This encodes CASSLTQGGEKLFF.

V gene TRBV18 combines with J gene TRBJ1-5; TRBD1 matches 7 bases. The V gene's germline CDR1 is KGHSH and CDR2 LQKENI. The length of the CDR3 is 15 residues. Trimming took 3 bases from V and 3 from J; bases not matched to a gene: 5. Here the CDR3 reads CASSPPGTVNQPQHF. The CDR3 DNA reads TGTGCCAGCTCACCTCCCGGGACAGTCAATCAGCCCCAGCATTTT.

The chain combines TRBV2 with TRBJ1-1; D remains unclear. The CDR3 length is 14 residues. The ends were cut back, 7 bases at V and 2 bases at J, with 14 bases in the middle. Germline CDR1 is SNHLY and CDR2 is FYNNEI. The CDR3 protein is CASNDPGHNTEAFF. The CDR3 DNA sequence: TGTGCCAGCAATGACCCCGGCCACAACACTGAAGCTTTCTTT.

The chain links TRBV10-1 to TRBJ2-3; no clear D gene. Per the germline V gene, CDR1 is WNHNN and CDR2 is SYGVQD (reference sequence). There are 12 residues in the CDR3. V gave up 5 bases and J gave up 6 bases, with 9 bases separating them. The CDR3 nucleotides read TGCGCCAGCAGTACTACCGCGGATACGCAGTATTTT. Protein sequence: CASSTTADTQYF.